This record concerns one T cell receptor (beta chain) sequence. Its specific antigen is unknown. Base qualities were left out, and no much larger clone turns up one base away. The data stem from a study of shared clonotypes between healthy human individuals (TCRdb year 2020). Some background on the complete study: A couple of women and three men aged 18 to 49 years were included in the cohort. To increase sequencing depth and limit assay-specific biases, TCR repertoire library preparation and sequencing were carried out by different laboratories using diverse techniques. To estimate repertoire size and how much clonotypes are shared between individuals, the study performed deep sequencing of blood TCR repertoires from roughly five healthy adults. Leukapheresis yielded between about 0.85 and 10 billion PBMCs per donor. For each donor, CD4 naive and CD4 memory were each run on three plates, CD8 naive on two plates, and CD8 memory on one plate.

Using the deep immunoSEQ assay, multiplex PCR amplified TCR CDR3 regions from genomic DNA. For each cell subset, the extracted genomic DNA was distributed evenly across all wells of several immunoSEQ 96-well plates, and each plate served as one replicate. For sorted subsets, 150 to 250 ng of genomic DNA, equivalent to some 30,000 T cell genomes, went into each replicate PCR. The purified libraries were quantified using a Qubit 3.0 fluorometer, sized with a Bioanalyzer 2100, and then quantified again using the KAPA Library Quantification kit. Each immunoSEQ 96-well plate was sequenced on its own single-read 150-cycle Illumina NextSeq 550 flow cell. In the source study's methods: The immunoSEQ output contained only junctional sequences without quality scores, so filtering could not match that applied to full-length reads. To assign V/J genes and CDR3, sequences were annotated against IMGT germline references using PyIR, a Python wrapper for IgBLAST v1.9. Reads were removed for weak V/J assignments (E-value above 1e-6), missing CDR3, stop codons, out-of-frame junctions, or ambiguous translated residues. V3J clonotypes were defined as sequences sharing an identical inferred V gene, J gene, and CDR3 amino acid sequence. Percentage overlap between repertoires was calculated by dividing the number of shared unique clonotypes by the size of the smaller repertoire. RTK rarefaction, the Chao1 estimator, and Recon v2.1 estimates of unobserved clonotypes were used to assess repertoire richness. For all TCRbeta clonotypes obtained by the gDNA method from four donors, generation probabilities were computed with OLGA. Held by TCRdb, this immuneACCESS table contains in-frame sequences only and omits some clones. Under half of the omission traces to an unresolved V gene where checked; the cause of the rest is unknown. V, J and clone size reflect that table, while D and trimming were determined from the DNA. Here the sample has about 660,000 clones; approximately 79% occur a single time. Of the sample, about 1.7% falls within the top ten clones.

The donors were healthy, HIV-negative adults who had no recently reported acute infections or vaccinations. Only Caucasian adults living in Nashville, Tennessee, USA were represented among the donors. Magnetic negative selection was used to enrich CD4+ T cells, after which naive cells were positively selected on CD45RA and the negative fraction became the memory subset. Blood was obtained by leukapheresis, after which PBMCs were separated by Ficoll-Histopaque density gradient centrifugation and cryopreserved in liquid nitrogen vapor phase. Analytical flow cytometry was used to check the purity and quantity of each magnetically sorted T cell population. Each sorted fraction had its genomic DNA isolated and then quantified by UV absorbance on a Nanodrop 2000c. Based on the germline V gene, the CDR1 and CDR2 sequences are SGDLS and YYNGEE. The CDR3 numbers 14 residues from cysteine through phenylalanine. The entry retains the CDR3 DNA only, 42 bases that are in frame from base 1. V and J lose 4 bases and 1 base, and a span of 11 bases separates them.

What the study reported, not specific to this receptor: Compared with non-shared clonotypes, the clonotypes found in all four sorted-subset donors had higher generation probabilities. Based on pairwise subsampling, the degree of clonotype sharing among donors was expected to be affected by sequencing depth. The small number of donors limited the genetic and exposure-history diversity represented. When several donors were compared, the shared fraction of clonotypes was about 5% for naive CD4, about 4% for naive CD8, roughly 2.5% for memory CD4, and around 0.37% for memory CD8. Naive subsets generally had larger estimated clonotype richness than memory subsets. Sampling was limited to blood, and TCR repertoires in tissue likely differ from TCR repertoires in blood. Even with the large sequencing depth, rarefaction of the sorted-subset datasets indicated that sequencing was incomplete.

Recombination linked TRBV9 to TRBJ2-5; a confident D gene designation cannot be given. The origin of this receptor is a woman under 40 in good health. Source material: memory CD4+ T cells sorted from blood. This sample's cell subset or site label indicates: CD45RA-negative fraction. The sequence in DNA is TGTGCCAGCAGCCCAGAGTCGGCCCAAGAGACCCAGTACTTC. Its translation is CASSPESAQETQYF.